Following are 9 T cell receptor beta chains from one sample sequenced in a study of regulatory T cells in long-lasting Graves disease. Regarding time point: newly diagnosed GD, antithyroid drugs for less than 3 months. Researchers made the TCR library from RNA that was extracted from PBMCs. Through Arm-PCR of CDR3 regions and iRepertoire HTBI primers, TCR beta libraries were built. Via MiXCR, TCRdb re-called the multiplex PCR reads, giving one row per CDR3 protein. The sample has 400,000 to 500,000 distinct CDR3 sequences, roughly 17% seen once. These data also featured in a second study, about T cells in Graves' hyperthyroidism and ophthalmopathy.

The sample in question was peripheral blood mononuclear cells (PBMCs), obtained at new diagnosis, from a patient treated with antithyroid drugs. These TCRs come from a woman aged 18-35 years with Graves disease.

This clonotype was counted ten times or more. CDR3: CASSSPTSPTYNEQFF. DNA of the CDR3: TGTGCCAGCAGTTCACCGACTAGCCCGACCTACAATGAGCAGTTCTTC. V is TRBV28 and J is TRBJ2-1; 7 bases align to TRBD2. V was pared by 4 bases and J by 2 bases, with 8 bases of the junction left unmatched. Germline loops: CDR1 MDHEN, CDR2 SYDVKM. This CDR3 contains 16 residues.

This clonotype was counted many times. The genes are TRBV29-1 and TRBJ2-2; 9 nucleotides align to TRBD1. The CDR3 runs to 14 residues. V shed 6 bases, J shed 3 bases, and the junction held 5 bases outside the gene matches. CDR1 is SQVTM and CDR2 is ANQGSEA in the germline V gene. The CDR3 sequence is CSVTRDRDTGELFF. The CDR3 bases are TGCAGCGTGACCCGGGACAGGGACACCGGGGAGCTGTTTTTT.

DNA of the CDR3: TGTGCCAGCAGCTTAACTGCCACTAGCGCCAATGAGCAGTTCTTC. It is translated as CASSLTATSANEQFF. This chain uses TRBV7-3 with TRBJ2-1; 7 positions match TRBD2. V trimming: 0 bases; J trimming: 6 bases; junction bases outside the gene matches: 5. This CDR3 comprises 15 residues. The germline gives CDR1 SGHTA, CDR2 FQGTGA.

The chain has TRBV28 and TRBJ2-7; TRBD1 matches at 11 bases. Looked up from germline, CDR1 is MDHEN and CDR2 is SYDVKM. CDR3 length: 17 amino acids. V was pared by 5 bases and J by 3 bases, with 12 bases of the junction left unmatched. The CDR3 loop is CASSAWGRDRGFYEQYF. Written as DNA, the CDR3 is TGTGCCAGCAGTGCCTGGGGAAGGGACAGGGGGTTCTACGAGCAGTACTTC.

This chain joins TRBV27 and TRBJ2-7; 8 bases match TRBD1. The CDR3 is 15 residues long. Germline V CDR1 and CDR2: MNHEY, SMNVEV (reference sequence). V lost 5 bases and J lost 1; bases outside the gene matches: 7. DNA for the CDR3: TGTGCCAGCAGTCCCCCGGGACAGGAATCCTACGAGCAGTACTTC. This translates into CASSPPGQESYEQYF.

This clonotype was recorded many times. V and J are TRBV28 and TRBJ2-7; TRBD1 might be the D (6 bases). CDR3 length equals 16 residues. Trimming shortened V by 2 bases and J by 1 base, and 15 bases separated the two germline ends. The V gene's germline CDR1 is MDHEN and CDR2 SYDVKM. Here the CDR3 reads CASSLQGSVSSYEQYF. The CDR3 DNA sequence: TGTGCCAGCAGTTTACAGGGGTCCGTTAGTTCCTACGAGCAGTACTTC.

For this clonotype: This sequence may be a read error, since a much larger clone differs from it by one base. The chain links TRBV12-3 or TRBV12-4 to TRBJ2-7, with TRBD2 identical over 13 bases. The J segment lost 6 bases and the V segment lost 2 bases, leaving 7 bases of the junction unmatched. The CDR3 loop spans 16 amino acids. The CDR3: CASSLRGLAGKVEQYF. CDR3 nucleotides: TGTGCCAGCAGTTTAAGGGGACTAGCGGGAAAGGTCGAGCAGTACTTC.

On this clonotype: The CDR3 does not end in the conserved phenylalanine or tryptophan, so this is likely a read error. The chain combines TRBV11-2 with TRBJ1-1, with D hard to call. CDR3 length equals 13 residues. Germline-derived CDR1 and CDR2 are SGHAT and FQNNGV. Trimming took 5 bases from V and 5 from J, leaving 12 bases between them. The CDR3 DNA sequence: TGTGCCAGCAGCCCCCTCCCGGGAACTGAAGCTTTCCTT. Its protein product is CASSPLPGTEAFL.

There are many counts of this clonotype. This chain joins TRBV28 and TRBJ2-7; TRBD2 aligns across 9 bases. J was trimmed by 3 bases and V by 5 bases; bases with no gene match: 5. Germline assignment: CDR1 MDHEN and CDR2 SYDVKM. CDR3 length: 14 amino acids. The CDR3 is CASSRLAGDYEQYF. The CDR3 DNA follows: TGTGCCAGCAGTAGATTAGCGGGGGACTACGAGCAGTACTTC.